A selection of T cell receptor beta chains follows, all from one sample in a study of spatial heterogeneity in lung cancer. From the 5' RACE reads, TCRdb called clonotypes with MiXCR, one entry per CDR3 protein. The profile covers tens of thousands of distinct CDR3 sequences, with 4.5% to 7.5% appearing a single time and approximately 20% taken by the ten largest. The sample was PBMCs, taken at follow-up. The receptors were sampled from a male donor with early-stage non-small cell lung cancer. CDR3s include the opening cysteine and the closing phenylalanine or tryptophan. A D gene is named only where the DNA matches it firmly. Expanded clones are given a class, and other clones once, few, many or no size at all.

clone_size: once
d_call: .
v_call: TRBV2
j_call: TRBJ2-5
cdr3_aa: CASRVRRNQETQYF
cdr3_nt: TGTGCCAGCAGGGTCCGGCGGAACCAAGAGACCCAGTACTTC

clone_size: few
d_call: .
v_call: TRBV5-1
j_call: TRBJ2-7
cdr3_aa: CASSSAGDEQYF
cdr3_nt: TGCGCCAGCAGCTCCGCGGGTGACGAGCAGTACTTC

clone_size: many
d_call: TRBD2
v_call: TRBV5-1
j_call: TRBJ2-3
cdr3_aa: CASSRGLAITDTQYF
cdr3_nt: TGCGCCAGCAGCCGGGGACTAGCGATTACAGATACGCAGTATTTT

clone_size: many
d_call: .
v_call: TRBV7-2
j_call: TRBJ2-1
cdr3_aa: CASSSPGLARFF
cdr3_nt: TGTGCCAGCAGCTCCCCCGGCCTAGCTCGGTTCTTC

clone_size: .
d_call: TRBD1
v_call: TRBV19
j_call: TRBJ1-2
cdr3_aa: CASSAGTVYHSNGYTF
cdr3_nt: TGTGCCAGTAGTGCCGGGACAGTCTACCATAGCAATGGCTACACCTTC

clone_size: .
d_call: TRBD2
v_call: TRBV20-1
j_call: TRBJ2-6
cdr3_aa: CSAKLAGISGANVLTF
cdr3_nt: TGCAGTGCTAAGCTAGCGGGTATCTCTGGGGCCAACGTCCTGACTTTC

clone_size: many
d_call: .
v_call: TRBV3-1
j_call: TRBJ2-1
cdr3_aa: CASSRANEQFF
cdr3_nt: TGTGCCAGCAGCCGGGCAAATGAGCAGTTCTTC

clone_size: many
d_call: .
v_call: TRBV12-5
j_call: TRBJ2-1
cdr3_aa: CASAWEEGAYEQFF
cdr3_nt: TGTGCTAGTGCCTGGGAGGAGGGGGCCTATGAGCAGTTCTTC

clone_size: many
d_call: TRBD2
v_call: TRBV7-2
j_call: TRBJ2-5
cdr3_aa: CASSPGGPVETQYF
cdr3_nt: TGTGCCAGCAGCCCGGGGGGGCCCGTGGAGACCCAGTACTTC

clone_size: few
d_call: .
v_call: TRBV30
j_call: TRBJ1-5
cdr3_aa: CAWSRPGAHSQPQHF
cdr3_nt: TGTGCCTGGAGTCGCCCGGGGGCGCATAGTCAGCCCCAGCATTTT

clone_size: many
d_call: TRBD1
v_call: TRBV12-3/TRBV12-4
j_call: TRBJ1-2
cdr3_aa: CASRIQGDGSYGYTF
cdr3_nt: TGTGCCAGCAGGATACAGGGGGATGGAAGCTATGGCTACACCTTC

clone_size: many
d_call: TRBD1
v_call: TRBV5-6
j_call: TRBJ2-2
cdr3_aa: CASSRGQGTGELFF
cdr3_nt: TGTGCCAGCAGCCGGGGACAGGGGACCGGGGAGCTGTTTTTT

clone_size: .
d_call: TRBD2
v_call: TRBV25-1
j_call: TRBJ2-1
cdr3_aa: CASSAPSGDNEQFF
cdr3_nt: TGTGCCAGCAGTGCTCCTAGCGGGGACAATGAGCAGTTCTTC

clone_size: many
d_call: TRBD1
v_call: TRBV7-3
j_call: TRBJ2-3
cdr3_aa: CASSPGTRGQKDTQYF
cdr3_nt: TGTGCCAGCAGCCCGGGGACAAGGGGGCAGAAAGATACGCAGTATTTT

clone_size: few
d_call: .
v_call: TRBV12-5
j_call: TRBJ1-3
cdr3_aa: CARSSGASSGNTIYF
cdr3_nt: TGTGCTAGGTCGTCTGGCGCTAGCTCTGGAAACACCATATATTTT

clone_size: .
d_call: .
v_call: TRBV3-1
j_call: TRBJ1-1
cdr3_aa: CASSQLGDLEAFF
cdr3_nt: TGTGCCAGCAGCCAATTAGGGGATCTAGAAGCTTTCTTT

clone_size: many
d_call: .
v_call: TRBV11-2
j_call: TRBJ1-2
cdr3_aa: CASSPRQVGGYTF
cdr3_nt: TGTGCCAGCAGCCCACGACAGGTTGGTGGCTACACCTTC

clone_size: many
d_call: .
v_call: TRBV6-2/TRBV6-3
j_call: TRBJ2-1
cdr3_aa: CASSYSYNEQFF
cdr3_nt: TGTGCCAGCAGTTACTCGTACAATGAGCAGTTCTTC

clone_size: few
d_call: .
v_call: TRBV12-3/TRBV12-4
j_call: TRBJ2-7
cdr3_aa: CASRPGLQSYEQYF
cdr3_nt: TGTGCCAGCAGGCCAGGACTCCAATCCTACGAGCAGTACTTC

clone_size: many
d_call: .
v_call: TRBV7-3
j_call: TRBJ2-6
cdr3_aa: CASRARRESGANVLTF
cdr3_nt: TGTGCCAGCAGGGCGAGACGGGAATCTGGGGCCAACGTCCTGACTTTC

clone_size: few
d_call: .
v_call: TRBV7-8
j_call: TRBJ2-3
cdr3_aa: CASSPGNWATDTQYF
cdr3_nt: TGTGCCAGCAGCCCCGGTAATTGGGCCACAGATACGCAGTATTTT

clone_size: many
d_call: .
v_call: TRBV7-3
j_call: TRBJ2-3
cdr3_aa: CASSPSQGLRTDTQYF
cdr3_nt: TGTGCCAGCAGCCCCTCGCAGGGGCTGAGGACAGATACGCAGTATTTT

clone_size: few
d_call: TRBD2
v_call: TRBV7-2
j_call: TRBJ2-1
cdr3_aa: CATLPSLLAGGLNEQFF
cdr3_nt: TGTGCCACCTTACCCAGCCTACTAGCGGGGGGATTGAATGAGCAGTTCTTC

clone_size: few
d_call: TRBD1
v_call: TRBV7-9
j_call: TRBJ2-4
cdr3_aa: CASSLRDRGRNIQYF
cdr3_nt: TGTGCCAGCAGCTTACGGGACAGGGGTCGGAACATTCAGTACTTC

clone_size: .
d_call: TRBD1
v_call: TRBV7-9
j_call: TRBJ1-2
cdr3_aa: CASSRDREGYTF
cdr3_nt: TGTGCCAGCAGCCGCGACAGGGAGGGCTACACCTTC

clone_size: many
d_call: TRBD2
v_call: TRBV20-1
j_call: TRBJ2-1
cdr3_aa: CSAREGGGPLYNEQFF
cdr3_nt: TGCAGTGCTAGAGAGGGCGGGGGTCCCCTCTACAATGAGCAGTTCTTC

clone_size: many
d_call: .
v_call: TRBV6-2/TRBV6-3
j_call: TRBJ2-3
cdr3_aa: CASSRPDRTDTQYF
cdr3_nt: TGTGCCAGCAGCAGACCGGACCGCACAGATACGCAGTATTTT

clone_size: .
d_call: .
v_call: TRBV27
j_call: TRBJ1-1
cdr3_aa: CASSLGTRPNTEAFF
cdr3_nt: TGTGCCAGCAGCTTGGGGACTCGCCCTAACACTGAAGCTTTCTTT

clone_size: .
d_call: TRBD2
v_call: TRBV28
j_call: TRBJ2-1
cdr3_aa: CASSSAYKWGGSSYNEQFF
cdr3_nt: TGTGCCAGCAGTTCAGCCTACAAGTGGGGCGGGAGCTCCTACAATGAGCAGTTCTTC

clone_size: many
d_call: TRBD1
v_call: TRBV5-1
j_call: TRBJ2-3
cdr3_aa: CASRPGQGTDTQYF
cdr3_nt: TGCGCCAGCAGACCCGGACAGGGCACAGATACGCAGTATTTT

clone_size: few
d_call: .
v_call: TRBV19
j_call: TRBJ1-2
cdr3_aa: CASSIQQGGYGYTF
cdr3_nt: TGTGCCAGTAGTATTCAGCAGGGCGGGTATGGCTACACCTTC

clone_size: few
d_call: TRBD2
v_call: TRBV15
j_call: TRBJ2-3
cdr3_aa: CATSRDVGSGGRTDTQYF
cdr3_nt: TGTGCCACCAGCAGAGATGTGGGGAGCGGGGGGCGCACAGATACGCAGTATTTT

clone_size: few
d_call: .
v_call: TRBV5-1
j_call: TRBJ2-4
cdr3_aa: CASSLRQGPNIQYF
cdr3_nt: TGCGCCAGCAGCTTGCGGCAGGGTCCAAACATTCAGTACTTC

clone_size: many
d_call: TRBD1
v_call: TRBV29-1
j_call: TRBJ2-7
cdr3_aa: CSVADRAYEQYF
cdr3_nt: TGCAGCGTGGCGGACAGGGCCTACGAGCAGTACTTC

clone_size: many
d_call: .
v_call: TRBV27
j_call: TRBJ1-6
cdr3_aa: CASSQRVYSPLHF
cdr3_nt: TGTGCCAGCAGTCAGCGGGTCTATTCACCCCTCCACTTT

clone_size: .
d_call: TRBD2
v_call: TRBV20-1
j_call: TRBJ2-3
cdr3_aa: CSAFLPRTSASDTQYF
cdr3_nt: TGCAGTGCTTTTCTTCCGCGGACTAGCGCGTCAGATACGCAGTATTTT

clone_size: .
d_call: .
v_call: TRBV18
j_call: TRBJ2-3
cdr3_aa: CASSPRTGATDTQYF
cdr3_nt: TGTGCCAGCTCACCACGCACGGGAGCGACAGATACGCAGTATTTT

clone_size: many
d_call: TRBD2
v_call: TRBV6-2/TRBV6-3
j_call: TRBJ2-1
cdr3_aa: CASSSISSGIGSYNEQFF
cdr3_nt: TGTGCCAGCAGTTCAATCTCAAGCGGGATAGGCTCCTACAATGAGCAGTTCTTC

clone_size: few
d_call: .
v_call: TRBV7-2
j_call: TRBJ1-5
cdr3_aa: CASSFIGDQPQHF
cdr3_nt: TGTGCCAGCAGCTTTATAGGGGATCAGCCCCAGCATTTT

clone_size: many
d_call: .
v_call: TRBV12-3/TRBV12-4
j_call: TRBJ2-7
cdr3_aa: CASTGGYEQYF
cdr3_nt: TGTGCCAGCACCGGGGGATACGAGCAGTACTTC

clone_size: .
d_call: .
v_call: TRBV5-1
j_call: TRBJ2-2
cdr3_aa: CASSLAVGTGELFF
cdr3_nt: TGCGCCAGCAGCTTGGCCGTCGGCACCGGGGAGCTGTTTTTT